This TCR beta chain comes out of a study of naive and memory T cell subsets. Broader study findings: Possibly reflecting memory cells re-expressing CD45RA, a few larger clonotypes occurred in naive repertoires, especially CD8.

Concerning this clonotype: Its specificity is not known.

Two oligonucleotides, mixed equimolar, formed the beta constant-region primer covering TRBC1 and TRBC2. The ligated cDNA underwent four PCR rounds using SP2 and nested alpha and beta constant-region primers. TCRdb ran MiXCR on the UMI-ligation and nested PCR reads and lists one entry per CDR3 protein. The sample yields roughly 99,000 distinct CDR3 sequences, roughly 10% seen once. Four subsets defined by CD45RA and CD27 were sorted after CD3, CD4, CD8 and live/dead staining. This CDR3 region has 14 residues. CDR1 and CDR2 (germline): MNHEY, SVGEGT. The V gene lost 2 bases and the J gene lost 7 bases, with 14 bases spanning the gap.

Material for sequencing was naive CD4+ T cells from blood. The clonotype originates from a human donor in good health. V is TRBV6-2 or TRBV6-3 and J is TRBJ1-1, with D unresolved. CDR3 sequence: CASSYGRAYGEAFF. The CDR3 nucleotides read TGTGCCAGCAGTTACGGAAGGGCTTACGGTGAAGCTTTCTTT.